This passage covers 17 T cell receptor beta chains from one sample sequenced in a study of vaccination effects on CD4 cells after COVID-19. The data were produced by immunoSEQ multiplex PCR, yet TCRdb's version contains in-frame clones alone and is incomplete. The data contain 17,000 or so clones, 65% to 80% of them seen just once; the ten biggest clones take up 20% to 25%. Antigen-specific CD4+ T cells expanded by the ViraFEST assay with viral peptide pools were then sequenced. Following 10 days of culture, CD4+ T cells were isolated. SARS-CoV-2 infected the person between March and December 2020, as confirmed by PCR. Vaccine administered to participants consisted of two doses of either BNT162b2 or mRNA-1273. The antigens of these receptors remain unknown. Material: CD4+ T cells from PBMCs cultured with SARS-CoV-2 spike peptides, obtained after COVID-19 vaccination. These receptors were collected from a human donor who had a prior SARS-CoV-2 infection.

The chain uses TRBV28 and TRBJ2-1, with D possibly TRBD2 on 5 matching bases. The CDR3 length is 12 residues. Per the germline V gene, CDR1 is MDHEN and CDR2 is SYDVKM. Trimming took 8 bases from V and 1 from J, leaving 6 bases between them. CDR3 DNA: TGTGCCAGCCGAGGGTCCTACAATGAGCAGTTCTTC. Encoded protein: CASRGSYNEQFF.

The J gene is TRBJ2-3, the V gene TRBV5-1, with D possibly being TRBD2 (5 bases). Trimming removed 4 bases from V and 1 base from J, with 10 bases in between. Germline CDR1 is SGHRS and CDR2 is YFSETQ. The CDR3 is 14 amino acids. The CDR3 sequence: CASSAGSGTDTQYF. DNA for the CDR3: TGCGCCAGCAGCGCGGGCAGCGGCACAGATACGCAGTATTTT.

This sequence joins TRBV5-4 and TRBJ1-1; maybe TRBD1 (6 bases). Germline V gene lookup returns CDR1 SGHNT and CDR2 YYREEE (reference sequence). The germline V and J ends were trimmed by 4 bases and 0 bases, with 10 bases remaining between them. The CDR3 has 14 amino acids. The chain's CDR3 is CASSRDRMNTEAFF. The CDR3 coding sequence is TGTGCCAGCAGCCGCGACAGGATGAACACTGAAGCTTTCTTT.

The gene calls are TRBV2 and TRBJ1-4; D not resolved. CDR3 length equals 16 residues. The V and J ends lost 7 bases and 0 bases respectively, with 15 bases between them. Germline V gene sequence: CDR1 SNHLY, CDR2 FYNNEI. The CDR3: CASTGREIATNEKLFF. CDR3 nucleotides: TGTGCCAGCACTGGCCGAGAGATTGCAACTAATGAAAAACTGTTTTTT.

The V gene is TRBV19, the J gene TRBJ1-2, with D unclear. Germline values: CDR1 LNHDA, CDR2 SQIVND (reference sequence). The ends were cut back, 8 bases at V and 4 bases at J, with 17 bases in the middle. The CDR3 loop spans 14 amino acids. The CDR3 reads CASRPLTRIYGYTF. DNA for the CDR3: TGTGCCAGTCGCCCATTGACTCGCATCTATGGCTACACCTTC.

V and J are TRBV5-5 and TRBJ1-6; TRBD1 matches 7 bases. V trimming: 4 bases; J trimming: 7 bases; junction bases outside the gene matches: 2. Germline CDR1 is SGHKS and CDR2 is YYEKEE (reference sequence). CDR3 length: 13 residues. The CDR3 spells CASSGQENSPLHF. In DNA form, the CDR3 reads TGTGCCAGCAGCGGACAGGAAAATTCACCCCTCCACTTT.

This sequence joins TRBV11-2 and TRBJ1-1; D gene uncertain. V gave up 0 bases and J gave up 3 bases, with 8 bases separating them. The V gene's germline CDR1 is SGHAT and CDR2 FQNNGV. CDR3 length: 14 amino acids. The chain's CDR3 is CASSLETGYTEAFF. The CDR3 DNA sequence: TGTGCCAGCAGCTTAGAAACGGGGTACACTGAAGCTTTCTTT.

The CDR3 nucleotides are TGTGCCTGCTCTTTACGGAGCAGGGGAGGGGGCTACACCTTC. Amino acid sequence: CACSLRSRGGGYTF. The genes are TRBV30 and TRBJ1-2; weak D call: TRBD1 (6 bases). The CDR3 totals 14 residues. V lost 6 bases and J lost 8, with 22 bases in between. Germline V gene data show CDR1 as GTSNPN and CDR2 as SVGIG (reference sequence).

The chain combines TRBV7-9 with TRBJ2-3, with D perhaps given as TRBD1 or TRBD2 (5 bases each). CDR1 and CDR2 from the germline V gene are SEHNR and FQNEAQ (reference sequence). The CDR3 is 15 residues long. Trimming pared 1 base from V and 0 bases from J, leaving 8 bases between. The DNA for the CDR3 is TGTGCCAGCAGCTTAGGTTGGGACAGCACAGATACGCAGTATTTT. Its protein is CASSLGWDSTDTQYF.

V is TRBV15 and J is TRBJ2-7, with 7 bases fitting TRBD1. V shed 2 bases and J 3 bases; nucleotides not matched to a gene: 7. The CDR3 is 15 residues long. Germline-derived CDR1 and CDR2 are LNHNV and YYDKDF (reference sequence). The CDR3 bases are TGTGCCACCAGCAGACCACGGGACAGCTACTACGAGCAGTACTTC. It is translated as CATSRPRDSYYEQYF.

The chain employs TRBV4-2 and TRBJ1-1; tentative D call: TRBD1 (5 bases). From germline, CDR1 is LGHNA and CDR2 YNFKEQ. Trimming removed 1 base at V and 13 bases at J, with 22 bases between. This CDR3 has 15 residues. CDR3 nucleotide sequence: TGTGCCAGCAGCCAAGGAGCTATGGGGCACTTCGGGGTTTTCTTT. Its translation: CASSQGAMGHFGVFF.

This chain links TRBV5-6 with TRBJ2-3; D not resolved. This CDR3 has 15 amino acids. V shed 4 bases and J shed 5 bases, with 17 bases lying between them. Germline CDR1 is SGHDT and CDR2 is YYEEEE. The CDR3 coding sequence is TGTGCCAGCAGCCCGGACCACCATGGGCGAGATACGCAGTATTTT. This codes for CASSPDHHGRDTQYF.

This clone was counted only a few times. The genes are TRBV5-4 and TRBJ2-2, with 7 nucleotides matching TRBD1. The CDR3 contains 15 residues. The V segment lost 0 bases and the J segment 7 bases; nucleotides outside the gene matches: 6. The germline gives CDR1 SGHNT, CDR2 YYREEE (reference sequence). CDR3 residues: CASSLGGQDRGELFF. The CDR3 nucleotides are TGTGCCAGCAGCTTGGGAGGACAGGACCGCGGGGAGCTGTTTTTT. Supplemented by reference TRBV5-4 and TRBJ2-2, the full variable domain reads ETGVTQSPTHLIKTRGQQVTLRCSSQSGHNTVSWYQQALGQGPQFIFQYYREEENGRGNFPPRFSGLQFPNYSSELNVNALELDDSALYLCASSLGGQDRGELFFGEGSRLTVL.

The chain combines TRBV6-5 with TRBJ1-5; no clear D gene. V was clipped by 2 bases and J by 7 bases, with 15 bases between them. This CDR3 comprises 15 residues. The V gene's germline CDR1 is MNHEY and CDR2 SVGAGI. CDR3 region: CASSYSSGFAQPQHF. CDR3 nucleotide sequence: TGTGCCAGCAGTTACAGTTCGGGGTTCGCGCAGCCCCAGCATTTT.

The genes are TRBV11-3 and TRBJ2-7, with D tentatively TRBD1 (9 bases). Germline V gene data show CDR1 as SGHNT and CDR2 as YENEEA. Trimming shortened V by 5 bases and J by 4 bases, and 18 bases separated the two germline ends. The CDR3 runs to 15 residues. The CDR3, as DNA: TGTGCCAGCAGCCCACAGGGGGCGGGGGGTTACGAGCAGTACTTC. Protein product: CASSPQGAGGYEQYF.

Only a few counts were recorded for this clone. This chain connects TRBV6-1 to TRBJ1-1, with D possibly TRBD1 on 5 matching bases. The germline V and J ends were trimmed by 2 bases and 5 bases, with 9 bases remaining between them. This CDR3 contains 13 residues. Germline values: CDR1 MNHNS, CDR2 SASEGT. CDR3 amino acids: CASSEYGGTEAFF. CDR3 DNA sequence: TGTGCCAGCAGTGAATATGGGGGAACTGAAGCTTTCTTT.

V is TRBV19 and J is TRBJ2-5; 10 positions agree with TRBD2. The germline CDR1 and CDR2 sequences are LNHDA and SQIVND (reference sequence). The trim removed 8 bases at V and 5 bases at J, leaving 11 bases unmatched. The CDR3 length is 15 residues. CDR3 residues: CASGELAGRFETQYF. CDR3 sequence (DNA): TGTGCCAGTGGGGAACTAGCGGGACGGTTTGAGACCCAGTACTTC.